This TCR beta chain comes out of a study of cytomegalovirus exposure and HLA in healthy donors. Study-level results: When analyzed later, a missense DCLRE1C variant was found to be linked to TCR beta V- and J-gene trimming. In a later analysis, productive TCRs from donors in an Asian-associated ancestry cluster reportedly carried fewer N-insertions than the cohort mean. Based on reports, TCR beta sequences accurately predicted HLA-A and HLA-B alleles for most subjects.

On this clone: Antigen unknown.

With 8 bases removed from V and 2 bases from J, the gap between germline ends came to 9 bases. This CDR3 spans 12 amino acids. Germline V CDR1 and CDR2: MDHEN, SYDVKM. The PCR had 60 Vbeta and 13 Jbeta primers. Data came from immunoSEQ multiplex PCR; TCRdb stores just in-frame clones and leaves some out. The sample contains hundreds of thousands of clones, roughly 80% of which appear only once. The sequencing sample was made of PBMCs. V usage is TRBV28 and J usage is TRBJ1-1; no clear D. This TCR derives from a young man in good health and CMV-seronegative. The CDR3 DNA is TGTGCCAGCTGCACACCAAACACTGAAGCTTTCTTT. Translating it yields CASCTPNTEAFF.